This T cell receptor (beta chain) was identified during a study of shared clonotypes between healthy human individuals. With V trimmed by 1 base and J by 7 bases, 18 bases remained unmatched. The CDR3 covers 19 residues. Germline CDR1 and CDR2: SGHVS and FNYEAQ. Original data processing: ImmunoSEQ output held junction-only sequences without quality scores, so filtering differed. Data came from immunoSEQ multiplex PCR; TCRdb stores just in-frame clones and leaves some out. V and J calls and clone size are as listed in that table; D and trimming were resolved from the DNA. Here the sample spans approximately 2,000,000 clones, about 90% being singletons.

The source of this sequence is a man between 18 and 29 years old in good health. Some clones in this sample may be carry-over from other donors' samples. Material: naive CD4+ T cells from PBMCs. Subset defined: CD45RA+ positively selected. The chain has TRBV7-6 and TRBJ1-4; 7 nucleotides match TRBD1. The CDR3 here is CASSLVARGEEEGGEKLFF. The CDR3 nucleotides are TGTGCCAGCAGCTTAGTTGCCAGGGGGGAGGAAGAGGGTGGTGAAAAACTGTTTTTT.